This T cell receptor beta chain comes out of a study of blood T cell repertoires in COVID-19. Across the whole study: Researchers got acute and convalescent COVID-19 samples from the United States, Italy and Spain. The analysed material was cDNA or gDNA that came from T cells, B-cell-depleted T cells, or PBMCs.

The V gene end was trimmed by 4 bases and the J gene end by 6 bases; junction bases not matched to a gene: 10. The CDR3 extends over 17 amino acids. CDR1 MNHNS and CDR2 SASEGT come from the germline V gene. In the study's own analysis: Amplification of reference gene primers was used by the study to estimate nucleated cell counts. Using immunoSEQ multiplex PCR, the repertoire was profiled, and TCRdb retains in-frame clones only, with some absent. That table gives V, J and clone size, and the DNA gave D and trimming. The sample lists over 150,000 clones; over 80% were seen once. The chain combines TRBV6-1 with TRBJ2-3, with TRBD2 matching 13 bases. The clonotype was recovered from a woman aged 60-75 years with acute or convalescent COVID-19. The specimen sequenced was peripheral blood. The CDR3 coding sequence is TGTGCCAGCAGTGGAGGTGCCACTAGCGGGGGGGCCGATACGCAGTATTTT. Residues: CASSGGATSGGADTQYF.